The 7 T cell receptor beta chains below come from one sample, sequenced in a study of T cell responses to AZD1222 COVID-19 vaccine. Clones were sequenced by immunoSEQ multiplex PCR, and TCRdb holds only the in-frame ones, with some missing. The sample has 100,000 to 130,000 clones; about 90% are singletons. Sequenced here: peripheral blood, sampled on day 0 of AZD1222 vaccination. Receptor source: an adult in good health.

V and J are TRBV7-2 and TRBJ1-5, with a weak D call TRBD1 (5 bases). This CDR3 has 15 amino acids. CDR1 SGHTA and CDR2 FQGNSA come from the germline V gene. The V end was cut by 5 bases, the J end by 4 bases, with 15 bases between. The CDR3 here is CASSQGRGWNQPQHF. CDR3 in DNA: TGTGCCAGCAGCCAAGGACGGGGGTGGAATCAGCCCCAGCATTTT.

This clone was seen just once. This sequence joins TRBV6-6 and TRBJ2-2; weak D call: TRBD2 (6 bases). Germline V gene sequence: CDR1 MNHNY, CDR2 SVGAGI (reference sequence). V dropped 4 bases and J dropped 7 bases, with 13 bases sitting between them. The CDR3 is 14 amino acids. The CDR3 region has the DNA TGTGCCAGCAGTTTGGGCGGGAAAAGCGGGGAGCTGTTTTTT. Translation gives CASSLGGKSGELFF.

The rearrangement uses TRBV19 and TRBJ1-4, with TRBD1 identical over 9 bases. J lost 7 bases, V lost 8 bases, and 17 bases had no gene match. This CDR3 contains 17 residues. CDR1 and CDR2 from the germline V gene are LNHDA and SQIVND (reference sequence). The CDR3, as DNA: TGTGCCAGTGCACCCGGGACAGGGATTGAGTGGACTGAAAAACTGTTTTTT. Translating gives CASAPGTGIEWTEKLFF.

Note on this clone: This sample also contains other DNA sequences that code for the same CDR3. The rearrangement links TRBV6-5 to TRBJ2-5, with 7 positions matching TRBD2. The CDR3 covers 14 residues. Losses at the gene ends were 2 bases for V and 3 bases for J; bases not matched to a gene: 3. Germline values: CDR1 MNHEY, CDR2 SVGAGI. CDR3 amino acids: CASSYGGRKETQYF. The CDR3 DNA reads TGTGCCAGCAGTTACGGCGGGAGAAAAGAGACCCAGTACTTC.

The chain combines TRBV18 with TRBJ1-5; D not certain. The CDR3 has 14 amino acids. The germline gives CDR1 KGHSH, CDR2 LQKENI. The V end lost 3 bases, the J end lost 0 bases, and 6 bases lay between the germline ends. The CDR3 is CASSPGSSNQPQHF. The DNA for the CDR3 is TGTGCCAGCTCACCCGGCAGTAGCAATCAGCCCCAGCATTTT.

This chain links TRBV11-2 with TRBJ2-7; 11 bases map to TRBD2. Germline V CDR1 and CDR2: SGHAT, FQNNGV. This CDR3 has 16 residues. V lost 1 base to trimming and J lost 2 bases; unmatched junction nucleotides: 4. Here the CDR3 DNA reads TGTGCCAGCAGCTTAGTAGCTAGCGGGAGGCCCTACGAGCAGTACTTC. The encoded protein is CASSLVASGRPYEQYF.

CDR3 loop: CASNSGGGGYEQYF. The CDR3 DNA follows: TGCGCCAGCAATTCGGGAGGCGGGGGCTACGAGCAGTACTTC. The chain combines TRBV5-1 with TRBJ2-7, with 7 positions matching TRBD2. Germline V lookup: CDR1 SGHRS, CDR2 YFSETQ. The CDR3 extends over 14 amino acids. V shed 6 bases, J shed 3 bases, and the junction held 9 bases outside the gene matches.